This T cell receptor beta chain was captured in a study of CD8 T cells in Susac syndrome. Trimming took off 7 bases at V and 0 bases at J, with 16 bases between the two ends. The V gene's germline CDR1 is LNHDA and CDR2 SQIVND (reference sequence). CDR3 length: 16 amino acids. Random hexamers were used to reverse transcribe the RNA input (about 0.45 to 1 ug). TCRdb re-analysed the immunoSEQ multiplex PCR reads in MiXCR, keeping a single row per CDR3 protein. Of around 150,000 distinct CDR3 sequences in the sample, around 95% were seen once. The sequence was obtained from a human donor in good health. The V and J genes are TRBV19 and TRBJ2-4, with D unresolved. Sequenced input: CD4+ T cells from PBMCs. The CDR3 loop reads CASTNDLLLAKNIQYF. In DNA form, the CDR3 reads TGTGCCAGTACTAACGACCTTTTGCTAGCCAAAAACATTCAGTACTTC.